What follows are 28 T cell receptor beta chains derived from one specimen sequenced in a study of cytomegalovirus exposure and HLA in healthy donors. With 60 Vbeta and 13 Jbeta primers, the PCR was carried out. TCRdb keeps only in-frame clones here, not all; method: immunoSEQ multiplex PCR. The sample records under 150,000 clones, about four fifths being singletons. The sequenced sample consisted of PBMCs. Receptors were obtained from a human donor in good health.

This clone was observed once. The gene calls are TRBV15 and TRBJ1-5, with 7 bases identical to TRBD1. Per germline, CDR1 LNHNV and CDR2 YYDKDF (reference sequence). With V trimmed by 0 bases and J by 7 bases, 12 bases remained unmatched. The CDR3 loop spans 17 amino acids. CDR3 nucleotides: TGTGCCACCAGCAGAGATCCCGCGACAGGGCTCGACCAGCCCCAGCATTTT. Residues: CATSRDPATGLDQPQHF.

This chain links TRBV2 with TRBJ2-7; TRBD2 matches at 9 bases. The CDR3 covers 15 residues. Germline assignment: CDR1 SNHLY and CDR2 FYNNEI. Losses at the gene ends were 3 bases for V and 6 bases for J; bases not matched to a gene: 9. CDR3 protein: CASSDWLAGAGEQYF. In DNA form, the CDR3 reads TGTGCCAGCAGTGATTGGTTAGCGGGGGCGGGCGAGCAGTACTTC.

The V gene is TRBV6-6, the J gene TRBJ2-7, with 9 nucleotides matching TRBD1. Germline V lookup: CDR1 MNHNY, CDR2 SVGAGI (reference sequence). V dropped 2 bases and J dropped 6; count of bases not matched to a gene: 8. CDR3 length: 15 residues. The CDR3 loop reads CASSYQGQGSGEQYF. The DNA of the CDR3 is TGTGCCAGCAGTTACCAGGGACAGGGATCCGGCGAGCAGTACTTC.

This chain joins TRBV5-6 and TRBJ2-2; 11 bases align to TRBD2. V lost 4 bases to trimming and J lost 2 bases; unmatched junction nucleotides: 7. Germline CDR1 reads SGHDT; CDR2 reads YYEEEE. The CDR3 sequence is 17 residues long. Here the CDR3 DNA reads TGTGCCAGCAGCCAGGCTAGCGGGGGGTTCAACACCGGGGAGCTGTTTTTT. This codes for CASSQASGGFNTGELFF.

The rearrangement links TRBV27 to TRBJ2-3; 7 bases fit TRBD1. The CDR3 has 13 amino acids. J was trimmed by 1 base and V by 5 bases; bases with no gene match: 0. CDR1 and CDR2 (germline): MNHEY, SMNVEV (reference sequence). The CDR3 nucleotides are TGTGCCAGCAGTGGACAGGGCACAGATACGCAGTATTTT. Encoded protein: CASSGQGTDTQYF.

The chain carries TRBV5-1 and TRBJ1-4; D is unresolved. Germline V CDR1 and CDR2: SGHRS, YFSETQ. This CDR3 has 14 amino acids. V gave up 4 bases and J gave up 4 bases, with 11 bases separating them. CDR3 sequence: CASSHQESNEKLFF. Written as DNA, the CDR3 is TGCGCCAGCAGCCATCAGGAAAGTAATGAAAAACTGTTTTTT.

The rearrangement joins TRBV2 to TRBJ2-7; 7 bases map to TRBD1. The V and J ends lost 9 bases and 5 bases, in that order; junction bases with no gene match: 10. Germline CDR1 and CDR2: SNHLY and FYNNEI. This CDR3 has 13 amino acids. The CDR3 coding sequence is TGTGCCAGTCGACGACAGGGCCGGGACGAGCAGTACTTC. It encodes CASRRQGRDEQYF.

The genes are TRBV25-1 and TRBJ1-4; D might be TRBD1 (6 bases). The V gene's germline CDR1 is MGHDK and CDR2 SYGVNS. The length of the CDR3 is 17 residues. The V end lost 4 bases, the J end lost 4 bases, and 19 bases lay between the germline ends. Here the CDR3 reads CASSVQGIGWGNEKLFF. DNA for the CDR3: TGTGCCAGCAGTGTACAGGGAATTGGTTGGGGTAATGAAAAACTGTTTTTT.

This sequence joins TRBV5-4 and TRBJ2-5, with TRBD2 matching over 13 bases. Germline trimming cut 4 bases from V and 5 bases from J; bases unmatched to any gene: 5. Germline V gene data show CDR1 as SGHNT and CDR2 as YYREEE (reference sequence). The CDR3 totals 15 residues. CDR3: CASSIGTSGDETQYF. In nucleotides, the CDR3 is TGTGCCAGCAGCATAGGGACTAGCGGGGACGAGACCCAGTACTTC.

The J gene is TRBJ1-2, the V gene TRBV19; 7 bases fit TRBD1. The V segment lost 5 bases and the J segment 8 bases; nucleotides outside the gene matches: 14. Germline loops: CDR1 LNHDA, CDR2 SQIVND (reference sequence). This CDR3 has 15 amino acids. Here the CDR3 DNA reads TGTGCCAGTAGTCACCCAGCAGGGGGAGTGCACGGCTACACCTTC. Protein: CASSHPAGGVHGYTF.

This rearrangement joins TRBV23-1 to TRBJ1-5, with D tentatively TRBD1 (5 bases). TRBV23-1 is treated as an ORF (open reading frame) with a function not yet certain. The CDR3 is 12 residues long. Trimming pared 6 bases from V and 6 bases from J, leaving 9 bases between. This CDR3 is CASRCRVQPQHF. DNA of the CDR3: TGCGCCAGCAGGTGCAGGGTTCAGCCCCAGCATTTT.

DNA of the CDR3: TGCGCCAGCAGCTTGGACAGGATGTACTACGAGCAGTACTTC. It codes for CASSLDRMYYEQYF. The rearrangement joins TRBV5-1 to TRBJ2-7; D may be TRBD1 (5 bases). V lost 0 bases and J 3 bases, leaving 10 bases between the germline ends. Germline lookup yields CDR1 SGHRS and CDR2 YFSETQ. This CDR3 has 14 residues.

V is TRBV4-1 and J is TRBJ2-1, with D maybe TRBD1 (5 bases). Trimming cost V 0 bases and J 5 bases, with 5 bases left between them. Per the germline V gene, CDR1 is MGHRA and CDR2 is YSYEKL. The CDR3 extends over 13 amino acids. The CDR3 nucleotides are TGCGCCAGCAGCCAAGAGGGGCACAATGAGCAGTTCTTC. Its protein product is CASSQEGHNEQFF.

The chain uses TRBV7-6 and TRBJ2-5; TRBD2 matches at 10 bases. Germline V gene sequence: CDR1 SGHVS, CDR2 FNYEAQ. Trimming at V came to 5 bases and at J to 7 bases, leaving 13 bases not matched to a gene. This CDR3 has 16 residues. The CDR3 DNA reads TGTGCCAGCAGCCCAGGACTAGCGGAGGACAGTTGGACCCAGTACTTC. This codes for CASSPGLAEDSWTQYF.

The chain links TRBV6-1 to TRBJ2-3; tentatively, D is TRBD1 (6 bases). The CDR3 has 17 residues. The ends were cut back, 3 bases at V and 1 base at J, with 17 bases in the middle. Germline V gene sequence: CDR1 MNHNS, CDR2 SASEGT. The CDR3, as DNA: TGTGCCAGCAGTGACGGGACACTCATCTTTCGCACAGATACGCAGTATTTT. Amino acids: CASSDGTLIFRTDTQYF.

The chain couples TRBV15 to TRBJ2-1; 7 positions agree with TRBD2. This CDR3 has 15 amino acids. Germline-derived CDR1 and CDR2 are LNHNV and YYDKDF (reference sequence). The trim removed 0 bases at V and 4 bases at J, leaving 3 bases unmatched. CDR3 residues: CATSREASGYNEQFF. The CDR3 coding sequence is TGTGCCACCAGCAGAGAGGCTAGCGGATACAATGAGCAGTTCTTC.

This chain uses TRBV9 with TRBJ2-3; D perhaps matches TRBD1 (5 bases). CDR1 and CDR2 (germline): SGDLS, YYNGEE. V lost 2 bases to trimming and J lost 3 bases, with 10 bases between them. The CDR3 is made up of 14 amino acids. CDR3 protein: CASSVRGATDTQYF. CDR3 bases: TGTGCCAGCAGCGTTAGGGGTGCTACAGATACGCAGTATTTT.

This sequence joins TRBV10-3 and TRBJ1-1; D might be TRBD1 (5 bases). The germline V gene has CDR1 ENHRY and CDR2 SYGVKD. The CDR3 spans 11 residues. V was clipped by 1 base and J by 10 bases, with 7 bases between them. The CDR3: CAISELGLAFF. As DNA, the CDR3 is TGTGCCATCAGTGAGTTGGGGCTAGCTTTCTTT.

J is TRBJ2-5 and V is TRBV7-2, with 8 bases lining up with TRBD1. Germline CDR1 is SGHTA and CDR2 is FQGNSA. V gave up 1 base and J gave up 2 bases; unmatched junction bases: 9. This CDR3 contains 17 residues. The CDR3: CASSLVGQGALQETQYF. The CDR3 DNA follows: TGTGCCAGCAGCTTAGTTGGCCAGGGGGCGCTACAAGAGACCCAGTACTTC.

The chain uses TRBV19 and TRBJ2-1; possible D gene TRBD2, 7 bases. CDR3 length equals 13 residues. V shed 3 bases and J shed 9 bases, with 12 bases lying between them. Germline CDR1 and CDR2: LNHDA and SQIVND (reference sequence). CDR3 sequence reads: CASSMGGAREQFF. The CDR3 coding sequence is TGTGCCAGTAGTATGGGGGGGGCGCGTGAGCAGTTCTTC.

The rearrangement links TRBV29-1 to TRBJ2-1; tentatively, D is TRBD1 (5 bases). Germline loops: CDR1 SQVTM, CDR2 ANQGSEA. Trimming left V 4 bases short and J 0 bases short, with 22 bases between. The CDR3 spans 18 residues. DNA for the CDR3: TGCAGCGTTGGGGGTGCGTTAGGGGATCGGAGCTCCTACAATGAGCAGTTCTTC. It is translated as CSVGGALGDRSSYNEQFF.

DNA of the CDR3: TGTGCCAGTACTAGCGGGGCCTCGAGCTCCTACAATGAGCAGTTCTTC. It specifies CASTSGASSSYNEQFF. V gene TRBV7-8 combines with J gene TRBJ2-1; 10 nucleotides align to TRBD2. This CDR3 is built from 16 residues. V lost 9 bases to trimming and J lost 0 bases; unmatched junction nucleotides: 8. Germline lookup yields CDR1 SGHVS and CDR2 FQNEAQ.

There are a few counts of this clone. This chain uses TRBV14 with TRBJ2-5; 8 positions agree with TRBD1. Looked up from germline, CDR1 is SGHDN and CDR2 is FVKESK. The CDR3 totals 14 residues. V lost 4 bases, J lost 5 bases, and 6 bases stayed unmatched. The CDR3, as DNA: TGTGCCAGCAGCCCAGGGACAGGACAGGAGACCCAGTACTTC. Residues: CASSPGTGQETQYF.

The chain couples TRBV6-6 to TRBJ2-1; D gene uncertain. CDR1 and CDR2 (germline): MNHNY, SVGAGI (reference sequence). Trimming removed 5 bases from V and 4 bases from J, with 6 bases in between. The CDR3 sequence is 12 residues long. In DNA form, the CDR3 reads TGTGCCAGCAGTGGCCCTTACAATGAGCAGTTCTTC. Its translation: CASSGPYNEQFF.

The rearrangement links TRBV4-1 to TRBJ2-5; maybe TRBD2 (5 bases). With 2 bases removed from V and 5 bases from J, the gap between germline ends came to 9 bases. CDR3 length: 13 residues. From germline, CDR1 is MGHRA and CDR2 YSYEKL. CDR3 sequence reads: CASSQFLAETQYF. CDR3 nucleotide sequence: TGCGCCAGCAGCCAATTCCTAGCTGAGACCCAGTACTTC.

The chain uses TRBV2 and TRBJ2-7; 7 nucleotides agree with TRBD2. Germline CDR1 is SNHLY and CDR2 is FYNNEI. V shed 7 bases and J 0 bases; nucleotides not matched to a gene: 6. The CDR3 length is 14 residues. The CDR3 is CASTPGGLSYEQYF. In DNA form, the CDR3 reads TGTGCCAGCACGCCGGGGGGACTCTCCTACGAGCAGTACTTC.

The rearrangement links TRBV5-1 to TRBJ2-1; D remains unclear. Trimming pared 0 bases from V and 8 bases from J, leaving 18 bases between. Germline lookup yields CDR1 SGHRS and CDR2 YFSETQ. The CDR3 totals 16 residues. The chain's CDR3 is CASSLGGGDFSYEQFF. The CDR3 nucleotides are TGCGCCAGCAGCTTGGGCGGCGGAGACTTTTCCTATGAGCAGTTCTTC. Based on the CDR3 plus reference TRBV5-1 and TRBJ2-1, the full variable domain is KAGVTQTPRYLIKTRGQQVTLSCSPISGHRSVSWYQQTPGQGLQFLFEYFSETQRNKGNFPGRFSGRQFSNSRSEMNVSTLELGDSALYLCASSLGGGDFSYEQFFGPGTRLTVL.

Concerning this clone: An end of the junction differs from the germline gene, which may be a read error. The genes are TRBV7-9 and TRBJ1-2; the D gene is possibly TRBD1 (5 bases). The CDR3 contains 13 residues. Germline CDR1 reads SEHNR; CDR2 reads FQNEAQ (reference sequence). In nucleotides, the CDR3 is TGTTCCAGCAGGTCATCCAGGGACTATGGCTACACCTTC. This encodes CSSRSSRDYGYTF.